These T cell receptor beta chains were read from a single sample in a study of human T cells and chemical hapten exposure. TCRdb re-called the RACE reads through MiXCR, storing one row per CDR3 protein. The table records 250,000 or so distinct CDR3 sequences, approximately 7.5% of them present only once. The sequencing used whole blood, collected in connection with sensitization to the hapten diphenylcyclopropenone (DPC). These receptors were taken from a man aged 18 to 30 with alopecia areata. Some clones in this sample may be carry-over from other donors' samples. Each CDR3 is given with its conserved first and last residue. The D gene is left open where the match is weak. Size tells how often a clone was seen (once, few, many) or the class of an expanded clone, and some rows leave it out.

size,D,V,J,CDR3,DNA
many,TRBD1,TRBV2,TRBJ1-2,CASSLDRGNYGYTF,TGTGCCAGCAGTTTGGACAGGGGGAACTATGGCTACACCTTC
NA,TRBD1,TRBV4-1,TRBJ2-1,CASSQTGGKDNEQFF,TGCGCCAGCAGCCAGACAGGGGGCAAAGACAATGAGCAGTTCTTC
NA,NA,TRBV10-3,TRBJ1-1,CAISEPSLGANTEAFF,TGTGCCATCAGTGAGCCGTCCCTGGGAGCTAACACTGAAGCTTTCTTT
few,NA,TRBV7-6,TRBJ2-5,CASSSRGYQQETQYF,TGTGCCAGCAGCTCGCGAGGCTACCAACAAGAGACCCAGTACTTC
few,TRBD2,TRBV2,TRBJ2-7,CASSESSGGSYEQYF,TGTGCCAGCAGTGAGAGTAGCGGGGGATCCTACGAGCAGTACTTC
few,NA,TRBV5-1,TRBJ1-5,CASSPGPPSNQPQHF,TGCGCCAGCAGCCCAGGCCCCCCTAGCAATCAGCCCCAGCATTTT
NA,NA,TRBV19,TRBJ1-5,CASSIGRQTINQPQHF,TGTGCCAGTAGTATAGGGAGGCAGACGATCAATCAGCCCCAGCATTTT
few,TRBD2,TRBV5-5,TRBJ2-3,CASSLRAGVTDTQYF,TGTGCCAGCAGCTTGAGGGCGGGGGTTACGGATACGCAGTATTTT
few,TRBD1,TRBV20-1,TRBJ1-2,CSARDTGTGGPYGYTF,TGCAGTGCTAGAGACACCGGGACAGGGGGCCCCTATGGCTACACCTTC
many,TRBD1,TRBV12-3/TRBV12-4,TRBJ1-1,CASSFKDRAENTEAFF,TGTGCCAGCAGTTTCAAAGACAGGGCGGAGAACACTGAAGCTTTCTTT
NA,NA,TRBV4-3,TRBJ1-2,CASSQDNRESNGYTF,TGCGCCAGCAGCCAAGATAACAGGGAATCTAATGGCTACACCTTC
few,TRBD2,TRBV7-8,TRBJ2-1,CASSLWLAGRNNEQFF,TGTGCCAGCAGCTTGTGGTTAGCGGGGAGGAACAATGAGCAGTTCTTC
NA,TRBD1,TRBV28,TRBJ2-6,CASSGMSGQGLSGANVLTF,TGTGCCAGCAGTGGGATGTCGGGACAGGGGCTCTCTGGGGCCAACGTCCTGACTTTC
NA,NA,TRBV10-3,TRBJ1-5,CAISVGIYQPQHF,TGTGCCATCAGTGTTGGCATTTATCAGCCCCAGCATTTT
many,TRBD2,TRBV5-1,TRBJ2-1,CASGLYSGGYNEQFF,TGCGCCAGCGGCCTGTATAGCGGGGGGTACAATGAGCAGTTCTTC